Shown below are 21 T cell receptor beta chains from a single sample sequenced in a study of T cells in Graves' hyperthyroidism and ophthalmopathy. TCR beta CDR3 regions were amplified from RNA transcripts. TCR CDR3 regions were first amplified by RT-PCR with HTBI primers. TCRdb reprocessed the multiplex PCR reads with MiXCR, giving one entry per CDR3 protein. The data contain around 180,000 distinct CDR3 sequences, about 18% of them singletons. Sequenced material: blood. These TCRs come from a woman in her 50s with Graves' hyperthyroidism.

This clonotype was counted many times. The chain couples TRBV27 to TRBJ1-2, with D perhaps TRBD1 (5 bases). Germline loops: CDR1 MNHEY, CDR2 SMNVEV (reference sequence). The CDR3 runs to 14 residues. The V and J ends lost 2 bases and 4 bases respectively, with 11 bases between them. The CDR3 loop is CASSLAGTLYGYTF. The CDR3 DNA follows: TGTGCCAGCAGTTTAGCCGGGACCCTCTATGGCTACACCTTC.

This clonotype was recorded many times. The chain carries TRBV18 and TRBJ2-3; D might be TRBD1 (5 bases). Trimming took off 2 bases at V and 0 bases at J, with 9 bases between the two ends. CDR3 length: 15 residues. Germline CDR1 is KGHSH and CDR2 is LQKENI. The CDR3 nucleotides read TGTGCCAGCTCACCAAGAACAGGTAGCACAGATACGCAGTATTTT. Translating it yields CASSPRTGSTDTQYF.

This chain uses TRBV6-1 with TRBJ1-1; the match to TRBD1 covers 9 bases. Germline V gene data show CDR1 as MNHNS and CDR2 as SASEGT. Trimming at V came to 6 bases and at J to 1 base, leaving 9 bases not matched to a gene. This CDR3 region has 16 residues. As DNA, the CDR3 is TGTGCCAGCAGATCCCCCGGGACAGGGAGGAACACTGAAGCTTTCTTT. The encoded protein is CASRSPGTGRNTEAFF.

The chain combines TRBV2 with TRBJ1-4; D possibly corresponds to TRBD1 (5 bases). From germline, CDR1 is SNHLY and CDR2 FYNNEI. V was trimmed by 6 bases and J by 4 bases, leaving 12 bases between them. CDR3 length: 14 residues. The CDR3 loop reads CASSTGRDNEKLFF. In nucleotides, the CDR3 is TGTGCCAGCAGCACTGGCAGGGATAATGAAAAACTGTTTTTT.

This clonotype occurred many times. This chain joins TRBV29-1 and TRBJ2-2; TRBD1 is a possible D gene (6 bases). V gave up 8 bases and J gave up 7 bases, with 20 bases separating them. The length of the CDR3 is 14 residues. Germline V gene lookup returns CDR1 SQVTM and CDR2 ANQGSEA. This chain's CDR3 is CSISLGQGIGELFF. DNA for the CDR3: TGCAGCATCTCACTCGGCCAGGGGATCGGGGAGCTGTTTTTT.

The J gene is TRBJ2-5, the V gene TRBV12-3 or TRBV12-4, with TRBD2 matching over 7 bases. The CDR3 contains 15 residues. Unmatched junction bases numbered 9, after V lost 6 bases and J lost 2 bases. The CDR3 sequence is CASSGASGIQETQYF. The DNA of the CDR3 is TGTGCCAGCAGCGGTGCTAGCGGTATACAAGAGACCCAGTACTTC.

This clonotype is a singleton in its sample. This rearrangement joins TRBV3-1 to TRBJ2-7, with 8 bases that match TRBD1. The CDR3 is 15 amino acids. V lost 5 bases, J lost 6 bases, and 12 bases stayed unmatched. In germline, CDR1 is LGHDT, CDR2 YNNKEL (reference sequence). The CDR3 spells CASSSSRTGNFEQYF. CDR3 DNA sequence: TGTGCCAGCAGCTCTTCTAGGACAGGGAACTTCGAGCAGTACTTC.

The chain recombines TRBV27 with TRBJ2-1, with D possibly TRBD2 on 7 matching bases. The CDR3 sequence is 17 residues long. Trimming stripped 2 bases from V and 4 bases from J, with 18 bases between. Per the germline V gene, CDR1 is MNHEY and CDR2 is SMNVEV (reference sequence). CDR3 nucleotide sequence: TGTGCCAGCAGTTTAAGTTATGGGGGGGCGCTGTACAATGAGCAGTTCTTC. This translates into CASSLSYGGALYNEQFF.

At least ten counts were recorded for this clonotype. The V and J genes are TRBV7-9 and TRBJ2-1, with a possible D match to TRBD2 (6 bases). V was pared by 3 bases and J by 14 bases, with 11 bases between. Germline values: CDR1 SEHNR, CDR2 FQNEAQ (reference sequence). There are 11 residues in the CDR3. The chain's CDR3 is CASSFPGRKFF. CDR3 bases: TGTGCCAGCAGCTTCCCAGGGAGGAAGTTCTTC.

This clonotype has at least ten counts. CDR3 amino acids: CASSAGGFRGGYTF. The CDR3 bases are TGTGCCAGCAGTGCTGGGGGGTTTCGCGGTGGCTACACCTTC. The V call is TRBV6-1, the J call TRBJ1-2, with D tentatively TRBD1 (5 bases). This CDR3 is 14 amino acids long. CDR1 is MNHNS and CDR2 is SASEGT in the germline V gene. Deletions cut 4 bases from V and 7 bases from J, with 16 bases between.

This clonotype was seen ten or more times. The chain carries TRBV3-1 and TRBJ1-1; D call uncertain. CDR3 length equals 12 residues. Trimming left V 6 bases short and J 9 bases short, with 14 bases between. Germline V gene lookup returns CDR1 LGHDT and CDR2 YNNKEL (reference sequence). DNA for the CDR3: TGTGCCAGCAGTATGGACGGAGACCAAGCTTTCTTT. Amino acid sequence: CASSMDGDQAFF.

This clonotype was detected ten times or more. This chain connects TRBV28 to TRBJ2-3; D might be TRBD2 (6 bases). CDR1 MDHEN and CDR2 SYDVKM come from the germline V gene. The CDR3 sequence is 15 residues long. Between the trimmed V and J ends, which lost 2 bases and 4 bases, there was a span of 13 bases. The CDR3 coding sequence is TGTGCCAGCAGTTTAAGAGGGACGGGGGCAGATACGCAGTATTTT. Translation: CASSLRGTGADTQYF.

This clonotype occurred many times. The gene calls are TRBV12-3 or TRBV12-4 and TRBJ1-2; D is perhaps TRBD1 (6 bases). There are 13 residues in the CDR3. V shed 2 bases and J shed 7 bases, with 11 bases lying between them. The CDR3 spells CASSLQGQGGYTF. The CDR3, as DNA: TGTGCCAGCAGTTTACAGGGGCAGGGTGGCTACACCTTC.

This clonotype was counted at least ten times. V gene TRBV7-2 combines with J gene TRBJ1-1, with D possibly being TRBD1 (5 bases). The germline V gene has CDR1 SGHTA and CDR2 FQGNSA. The length of the CDR3 is 12 residues. Trimming cost V 5 bases and J 6 bases, with 10 bases left between them. CDR3 loop: CASSPRGAEAFF. CDR3 sequence (DNA): TGTGCCAGCAGCCCCCGGGGGGCTGAAGCTTTCTTT.

Many counts were recorded for this clonotype. J is TRBJ1-1 and V is TRBV6-1; tentatively, D is TRBD1 (5 bases). The CDR3 length is 14 residues. The germline V gene has CDR1 MNHNS and CDR2 SASEGT. The V end was cut by 6 bases, the J end by 4 bases, with 15 bases between. This CDR3 is CASSSFGGSTEAFF. The CDR3 DNA is TGTGCCAGCAGCTCCTTTGGGGGAAGCACTGAAGCTTTCTTT.

This clonotype was counted a few times. The chain has TRBV24-1 and TRBJ2-1; 10 bases are shared with TRBD2. CDR1 KGHDR and CDR2 SFDVKD come from the germline V gene. This CDR3 has 14 residues. Unmatched junction bases numbered 4, after V lost 6 bases and J lost 6 bases. This chain's CDR3 is CATSSSGGANEQFF. DNA of the CDR3: TGTGCCACCAGTTCTAGCGGGGGAGCCAATGAGCAGTTCTTC.

This clonotype has a count of ten or more. The rearrangement uses TRBV5-1 and TRBJ1-2, with D possibly matching TRBD1 (5 bases). CDR1 and CDR2 from the germline V gene are SGHRS and YFSETQ. Trimming removed 5 bases at V and 8 bases at J, with 13 bases between. The CDR3 loop spans 12 amino acids. CDR3 amino acids: CASREGTSGYTF. In nucleotides, the CDR3 is TGCGCCAGCAGAGAAGGGACCTCAGGCTACACCTTC.

This clonotype was counted ten times or more. CDR3 DNA: TGTGCCAGCAGTGACTGGGGTCGCCAAGAGACCCAGTACTTC. This translates into CASSDWGRQETQYF. The chain recombines TRBV6-1 with TRBJ2-5; no definite D call. This CDR3 has 14 residues. Germline values: CDR1 MNHNS, CDR2 SASEGT. Trimming took 3 bases from V and 1 from J, leaving 9 bases between them.

Turning to this clonotype: Germline is not matched at one junction end, which may reflect a read error. V is TRBV20-1 and J is TRBJ1-2; TRBD1 aligns across 11 bases. The CDR3 runs 15 residues. Germline V CDR1 and CDR2: DFQATT, SNEGSKA (reference sequence). CDR3 DNA: TGCAGTGCTAGAGAGGGGACAGGGGGGACGAGCGGCTGCACCTTC. It is translated as CSAREGTGGTSGCTF.

In this sample, this clonotype turned up a few times. The germline gene is not matched at one end of the junction; a read error may be the cause. This rearrangement joins TRBV6-4 to TRBJ1-1; D unclear. The CDR3 has 12 residues. CDR1 is MRHNA and CDR2 is SNTAGT in the germline V gene. The CDR3 DNA is TGTGCCAGTCCCCAGGTGAACACTGAAGCTCTCTTT. Its protein is CASPQVNTEALF.

The chain couples TRBV20-1 to TRBJ2-3, with a weak D call TRBD1 (5 bases). The CDR3 totals 15 residues. Trimming removed 0 bases from V and 2 bases from J, with 12 bases in between. Germline V gives CDR1 DFQATT, CDR2 SNEGSKA (reference sequence). Here the CDR3 reads CSARDLTEDTDTQYF. DNA of the CDR3: TGCAGTGCTAGAGATCTGACAGAGGACACAGATACGCAGTATTTT.